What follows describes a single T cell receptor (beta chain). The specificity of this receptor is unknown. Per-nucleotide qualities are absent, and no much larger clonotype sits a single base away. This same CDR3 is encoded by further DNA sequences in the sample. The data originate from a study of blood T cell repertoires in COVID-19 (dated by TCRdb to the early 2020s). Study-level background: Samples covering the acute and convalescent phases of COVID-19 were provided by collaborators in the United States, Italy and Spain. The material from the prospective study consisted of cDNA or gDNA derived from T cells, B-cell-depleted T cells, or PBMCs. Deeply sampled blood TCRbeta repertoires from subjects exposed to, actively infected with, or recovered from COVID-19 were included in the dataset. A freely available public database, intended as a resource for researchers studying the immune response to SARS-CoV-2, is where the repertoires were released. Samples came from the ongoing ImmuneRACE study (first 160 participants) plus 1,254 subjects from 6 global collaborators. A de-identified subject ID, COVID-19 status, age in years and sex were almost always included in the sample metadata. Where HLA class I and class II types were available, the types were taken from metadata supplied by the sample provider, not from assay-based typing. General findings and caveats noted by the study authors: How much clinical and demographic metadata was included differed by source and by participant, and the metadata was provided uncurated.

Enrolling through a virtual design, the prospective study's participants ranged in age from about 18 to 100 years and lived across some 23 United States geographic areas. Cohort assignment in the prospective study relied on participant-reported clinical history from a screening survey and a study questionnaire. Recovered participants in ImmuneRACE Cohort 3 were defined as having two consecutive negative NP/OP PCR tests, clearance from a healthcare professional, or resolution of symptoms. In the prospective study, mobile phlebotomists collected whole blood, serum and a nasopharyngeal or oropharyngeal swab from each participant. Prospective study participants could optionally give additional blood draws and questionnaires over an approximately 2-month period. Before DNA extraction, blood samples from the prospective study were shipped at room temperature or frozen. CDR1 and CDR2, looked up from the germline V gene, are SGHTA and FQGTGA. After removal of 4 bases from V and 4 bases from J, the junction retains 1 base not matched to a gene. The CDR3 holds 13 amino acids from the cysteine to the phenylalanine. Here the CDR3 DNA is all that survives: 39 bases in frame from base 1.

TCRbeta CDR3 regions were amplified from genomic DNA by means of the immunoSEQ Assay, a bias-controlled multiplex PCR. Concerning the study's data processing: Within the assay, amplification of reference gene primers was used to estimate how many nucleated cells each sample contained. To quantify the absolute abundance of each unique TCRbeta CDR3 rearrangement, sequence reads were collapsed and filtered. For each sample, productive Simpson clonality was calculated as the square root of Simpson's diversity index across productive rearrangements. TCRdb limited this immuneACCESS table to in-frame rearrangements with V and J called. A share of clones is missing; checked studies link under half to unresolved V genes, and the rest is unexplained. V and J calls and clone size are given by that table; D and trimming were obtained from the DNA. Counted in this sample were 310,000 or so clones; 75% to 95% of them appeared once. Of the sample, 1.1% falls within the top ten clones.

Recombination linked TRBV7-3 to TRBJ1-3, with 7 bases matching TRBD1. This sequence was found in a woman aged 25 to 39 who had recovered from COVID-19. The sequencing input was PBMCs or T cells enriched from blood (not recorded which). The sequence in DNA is TGTGCCAGCAGCTCGGGACAGGGAAACACCATATATTTT. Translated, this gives CASSSGQGNTIYF.